The next 32 T cell receptor beta chains were all read from a single sample in a study of T cell responses to AZD1222 COVID-19 vaccine. Clones were read by immunoSEQ multiplex PCR, and TCRdb kept only the in-frame ones, dropping some. The sample contains 45,000 to 50,000 clones, approximately 91% of which appear only once. Specimen: peripheral blood, collected 28 days after the second AZD1222 dose. The receptor source for this set is an adult who received the AZD1222 COVID-19 vaccine.

The chain is built from TRBV4-3 and TRBJ2-1; TRBD1 matches at 8 bases. This CDR3 region has 14 residues. The V segment lost 4 bases and the J segment 4 bases; nucleotides outside the gene matches: 3. From germline, CDR1 is LGHNA and CDR2 YSLEER. The CDR3 loop reads CASSPGQEYNEQFF. In DNA, the CDR3 is TGCGCCAGCAGCCCGGGACAGGAGTACAATGAGCAGTTCTTC.

The V call is TRBV9, the J call TRBJ1-2; D is uncertain. The CDR3 runs to 15 residues. V gave up 0 bases and J gave up 2 bases, with 11 bases separating them. Germline assignment: CDR1 SGDLS and CDR2 YYNGEE. This chain's CDR3 is CASSVDYWANYGYTF. CDR3 in DNA: TGTGCCAGCAGCGTAGACTACTGGGCAAACTATGGCTACACCTTC. Drawing the rest from reference TRBV9 and TRBJ1-2, the complete variable domain is DSGVTQTPKHLITATGQRVTLRCSPRSGDLSVYWYQQSLDQGLQFLIQYYNGEERAKGNILERFSAQQFPDLHSELNLSSLELGDSALYFCASSVDYWANYGYTFGSGTRLTVV.

The chain is built from TRBV6-4 and TRBJ2-2, with D perhaps TRBD2 (6 bases). The CDR3 covers 12 residues. The germline gives CDR1 MRHNA, CDR2 SNTAGT. V was cut by 2 bases and J by 8 bases, with 6 bases left in between. CDR3 nucleotides: TGTGCCAGCAGTGACGGAGGGGGGGAGCTGTTTTTT. Protein product: CASSDGGGELFF.

This chain links TRBV10-1 with TRBJ2-1; D perhaps matches TRBD1 (6 bases). Trimming cost V 0 bases and J 3 bases, with 15 bases left between them. Per germline, CDR1 WNHNN and CDR2 SYGVQD (reference sequence). CDR3 length: 17 residues. DNA for the CDR3: TGCGCCAGCAGTGAGTCGGTAGGGCAGGGGATCTACAATGAGCAGTTCTTC. It yields the protein CASSESVGQGIYNEQFF.

This clone turned up a few times. The chain joins TRBV6-1 to TRBJ2-7, with TRBD2 as a possible D gene (6 bases). This CDR3 is built from 15 residues. Germline CDR1 and CDR2: MNHNS and SASEGT. The V end lost 2 bases, the J end lost 2 bases, and 13 bases lay between the germline ends. The CDR3 protein is CASSESEGSAYEQYF. The CDR3 coding sequence is TGTGCCAGCAGTGAATCGGAGGGATCGGCCTACGAGCAGTACTTC.

The chain couples TRBV21-1 to TRBJ2-1; the table assigns TRBD2, which was not confirmed against the DNA. TRBV21-1 is listed as a pseudogene. This CDR3 spans 17 amino acids. The CDR3 nucleotides read TGTGCCAGCAGCAAAGCGCGGCTAACGGGAACCAACAATGAGCAGTTCTTC. Translating gives CASSKARLTGTNNEQFF.

The chain couples TRBV19 to TRBJ2-7; 7 bases are shared with TRBD2. Germline V gene lookup returns CDR1 LNHDA and CDR2 SQIVND (reference sequence). The ends lost 9 bases at V and 3 bases at J; junction bases unmatched: 8. The CDR3 loop spans 13 amino acids. DNA for the CDR3: TGTGCCAGCACTGACGCGGGGGACTACGAGCAGTACTTC. It encodes CASTDAGDYEQYF.

The J gene is TRBJ2-2, the V gene TRBV6-5, with unresolved D. The CDR3 is 14 amino acids. CDR1 MNHEY and CDR2 SVGAGI come from the germline V gene. Between the trimmed V and J ends, which lost 5 bases and 0 bases, there was a span of 7 bases. DNA for the CDR3: TGTGCCAGCAGTACGTTCGCGAACACCGGGGAGCTGTTTTTT. This sequence encodes CASSTFANTGELFF.

This chain uses TRBV7-9 with TRBJ1-2; 9 bases match TRBD1. The ends lost 6 bases at V and 2 bases at J; junction bases unmatched: 13. This CDR3 contains 17 residues. Germline V gene lookup returns CDR1 SEHNR and CDR2 FQNEAQ (reference sequence). The CDR3 region is CASSLAVGTGRNYGYTF. For the CDR3, the DNA is TGTGCCAGCAGTCTTGCTGTCGGGACAGGGCGAAACTATGGCTACACCTTC.

This clone was detected only a few times. The chain combines TRBV12-5 with TRBJ2-3; D perhaps matches TRBD2 (5 bases). V lost 5 bases and J 8 bases, leaving 11 bases between the germline ends. The CDR3 length is 12 residues. Germline assignment: CDR1 LGHNT and CDR2 FRNRAP. CDR3 amino acids: CASGGRSGTQYF. Here the CDR3 DNA reads TGTGCTAGTGGTGGCCGCAGCGGTACGCAGTATTTT. Using reference TRBV12-5 and TRBJ2-3 for the parts outside the CDR3, the full variable domain is DARVTQTPRHKVTEMGQEVTMRCQPILGHNTVFWYRQTMMQGLELLAYFRNRAPLDDSGMPKDRFSAEMPDATLATLKIQPSEPRDSAVYFCASGGRSGTQYFGPGTRLTVL.

This chain uses TRBV19 with TRBJ1-2; 7 bases fit TRBD1. There are 15 residues in the CDR3. Germline-derived CDR1 and CDR2 are LNHDA and SQIVND (reference sequence). V lost 5 bases and J lost 6; bases outside the gene matches: 12. The CDR3: CASSAQGQPGNGYTF. The CDR3 nucleotides are TGTGCCAGTAGTGCGCAGGGACAGCCCGGGAATGGCTACACCTTC.

This clone was detected a few times. The chain carries TRBV2 and TRBJ1-5, with D perhaps TRBD1 (6 bases). CDR3 length: 13 residues. CDR1 is SNHLY and CDR2 is FYNNEI in the germline V gene. The ends were cut back, 6 bases at V and 7 bases at J, with 13 bases in the middle. The CDR3 sequence is CASSRGGKQPQHF. DNA for the CDR3: TGTGCCAGCAGCAGGGGAGGGAAACAGCCCCAGCATTTT.

In this sample, this clone turned up once. The chain joins TRBV29-1 to TRBJ2-5, with a tentative D call TRBD2 (5 bases). Germline CDR1 reads SQVTM; CDR2 reads ANQGSEA. This CDR3 comprises 13 residues. Written as DNA, the CDR3 is TGCAGTCTTCCCGACTACTCCCAAGAGACCCAGTACTTC. This gives the protein CSLPDYSQETQYF.

This sequence joins TRBV7-9 and TRBJ1-6; a weak D match, TRBD1 (5 bases). V shed 1 base and J shed 10 bases, with 11 bases lying between them. Germline lookup yields CDR1 SEHNR and CDR2 FQNEAQ (reference sequence). CDR3 length: 14 amino acids. The CDR3 region has the DNA TGTGCCAGCAGCTTAGGACAGTCCGCATCACCCCTCCACTTT. It yields the protein CASSLGQSASPLHF.

This chain links TRBV5-1 with TRBJ2-1, with D perhaps TRBD2 (6 bases). V dropped 2 bases and J dropped 7 bases, with 10 bases sitting between them. The CDR3 runs to 13 residues. Per germline, CDR1 SGHRS and CDR2 YFSETQ. Written as DNA, the CDR3 is TGCGCCAGCAGCTTAGTGGGGAGGAATGAGCAGTTCTTC. This gives the protein CASSLVGRNEQFF.

The chain joins TRBV5-1 to TRBJ2-1, with TRBD2 matching 11 bases. This CDR3 comprises 14 residues. Trimming cost V 2 bases and J 9 bases; bases outside gene matches: 4. Germline V gene sequence: CDR1 SGHRS, CDR2 YFSETQ. The CDR3 is CASSFSGGATEQFF. For the CDR3, the DNA is TGCGCCAGCAGCTTTAGCGGGGGGGCCACTGAGCAGTTCTTC. The full variable domain, in which reference TRBV5-1 and TRBJ2-1 provide the parts outside the CDR3, is KAGVTQTPRYLIKTRGQQVTLSCSPISGHRSVSWYQQTPGQGLQFLFEYFSETQRNKGNFPGRFSGRQFSNSRSEMNVSTLELGDSALYLCASSFSGGATEQFFGPGTRLTVL.

The rearrangement uses TRBV25-1 and TRBJ1-4, with D maybe TRBD1 (6 bases). This CDR3 is 14 amino acids long. The V end was cut by 5 bases, the J end by 8 bases, with 15 bases between. Germline CDR1 reads MGHDK; CDR2 reads SYGVNS. The CDR3 here is CASSSTGLREKLFF. For the CDR3, the DNA is TGTGCCAGCAGTTCAACAGGGCTCCGGGAAAAACTGTTTTTT.

The CDR3 DNA is TGTGCCAGTAGAGGTCCGGGGGTTCAGCCCCAGCATTTT. It translates to CASRGPGVQPQHF. The chain employs TRBV19 and TRBJ1-5; maybe TRBD1 (5 bases). Germline-derived CDR1 and CDR2 are LNHDA and SQIVND (reference sequence). The CDR3 covers 13 residues. Deletions cut 6 bases from V and 6 bases from J, with 12 bases between.

The chain employs TRBV27 and TRBJ2-7, with TRBD1 matching over 11 bases. Germline V gene lookup returns CDR1 MNHEY and CDR2 SMNVEV (reference sequence). The trim removed 5 bases at V and 2 bases at J, leaving 11 bases unmatched. The CDR3 is 17 residues long. CDR3 sequence (DNA): TGTGCCAGCAGTCGATACCCTCGGACAGGGGGCCCCTACGAGCAGTACTTC. This translates into CASSRYPRTGGPYEQYF.

This clone was found a few times. The V call is TRBV6-2 or TRBV6-3, the J call TRBJ2-4; D is undetermined. The CDR3 extends over 14 amino acids. Looked up from germline, CDR1 is MNHEY and CDR2 is SVGEGT. The germline V and J ends were trimmed by 6 bases and 11 bases, with 20 bases remaining between them. In DNA form, the CDR3 reads TGTGCCAGCAGCTCTCGTGGGGTGGGAAGCCTTCAGTACTTC. Protein sequence: CASSSRGVGSLQYF.

The CDR3 DNA sequence: TGTGCCAGCAGTTCCCACAGTCAGGGGCACGAGCAGTACTTC. Translating gives CASSSHSQGHEQYF. This chain links TRBV27 with TRBJ2-7, with TRBD1 as a possible D gene (6 bases). The CDR3 runs to 14 residues. CDR1 is MNHEY and CDR2 is SMNVEV in the germline V gene (reference sequence). With 4 bases removed from V and 5 bases from J, the gap between germline ends came to 15 bases.

The chain combines TRBV6-1 with TRBJ2-7; unclear D gene. CDR1 and CDR2 from the germline V gene are MNHNS and SASEGT. This CDR3 is built from 13 residues. Trimming stripped 2 bases from V and 0 bases from J, with 5 bases between. For the CDR3, the DNA is TGTGCCAGCAGTGAATCCTCCTCCTACGAGCAGTACTTC. This sequence encodes CASSESSSYEQYF.

This clone was picked up a small number of times. The chain employs TRBV14 and TRBJ1-2, with unresolved D. CDR3 length equals 12 residues. V was clipped by 4 bases and J by 5 bases, with 8 bases between them. The germline V gene encodes CDR1 SGHDN and CDR2 FVKESK. The DNA for the CDR3 is TGTGCCAGCAGCCCGGGATTTTATGGCTACACCTTC. Its translation is CASSPGFYGYTF.

Here the CDR3 reads CSASKQGYEQYF. The CDR3 DNA is TGCAGTGCTAGTAAACAGGGGTACGAGCAGTACTTC. The V gene is TRBV20-1, the J gene TRBJ2-7; 7 bases agree with TRBD1. This CDR3 region has 12 residues. The germline CDR1 and CDR2 sequences are DFQATT and SNEGSKA (reference sequence). The J segment lost 4 bases and the V segment lost 3 bases, leaving 3 bases of the junction unmatched.

The chain is built from TRBV6-5 and TRBJ1-2, with D possibly TRBD1 on 5 matching bases. V shed 0 bases and J shed 8 bases, with 13 bases lying between them. CDR1 and CDR2 (germline): MNHEY, SVGAGI. This CDR3 has 14 amino acids. CDR3 sequence: CASSYSNRIMGYTF. CDR3 coding DNA: TGTGCCAGCAGTTACTCTAACAGGATTATGGGCTACACCTTC.

The chain carries TRBV7-2 and TRBJ2-7, with D hard to call. The V end lost 0 bases, the J end lost 0 bases, and 9 bases lay between the germline ends. Germline CDR1 reads SGHTA; CDR2 reads FQGNSA. This CDR3 is 15 amino acids long. This CDR3 is CASSLAALSSYEQYF. CDR3 bases: TGTGCCAGCAGCTTAGCAGCGTTGAGCTCCTACGAGCAGTACTTC.

This clone was counted a single time. This chain joins TRBV12-3 or TRBV12-4 and TRBJ2-2; the match to TRBD2 covers 7 bases. CDR3 length: 13 amino acids. J lost 2 bases, V lost 11 bases, and 5 bases had no gene match. The CDR3 DNA sequence: TGTGCCTCCCAGCGGGGTAACACCGGGGAGCTGTTTTTT. This sequence encodes CASQRGNTGELFF.

This clone was seen more than once but under ten times. In DNA form, the CDR3 reads TGTGCCAGTAGTACCAGACTAGCCGCTGGCTACGAGCAGTACTTC. Residues: CASSTRLAAGYEQYF. The V call is TRBV19, the J call TRBJ2-7; TRBD2 agrees at 7 bases. CDR1 is LNHDA and CDR2 is SQIVND in the germline V gene (reference sequence). CDR3 size: 15 residues. V was pared by 4 bases and J by 3 bases, with 9 bases of the junction left unmatched.

The gene calls are TRBV6-5 and TRBJ2-2; D ambiguous. From germline, CDR1 is MNHEY and CDR2 SVGAGI. CDR3 length equals 15 residues. Trimming cost V 6 bases and J 3 bases, with 14 bases left between them. CDR3 in DNA: TGTGCCAGCAGCCGAGGCCGGAGATACACCGGGGAGCTGTTTTTT. Translated, it gives CASSRGRRYTGELFF.

The chain is built from TRBV25-1 and TRBJ2-1; 9 bases align to TRBD1. The J segment lost 7 bases and the V segment lost 2 bases, leaving 9 bases of the junction unmatched. Germline CDR1 is MGHDK and CDR2 is SYGVNS. There are 16 residues in the CDR3. In nucleotides, the CDR3 is TGTGCCAGCAGTGAACAATTCGGGACAGGGAGGAATGAGCAGTTCTTC. Translation gives CASSEQFGTGRNEQFF.

The V and J genes are TRBV28 and TRBJ1-6; 8 nucleotides agree with TRBD1. The junction had 4 bases not matched to a gene; V was cut back by 2 bases and J by 7 bases. CDR1 and CDR2 (germline): MDHEN, SYDVKM. The CDR3 contains 15 residues. This CDR3 is CASSLDRGGNSPLHF. CDR3 sequence (DNA): TGTGCCAGCAGTTTAGACAGGGGCGGGAATTCACCCCTCCACTTT.

This clone has only one observation. The genes are TRBV7-8 and TRBJ1-6, with D unresolved. Germline CDR1 and CDR2: SGHVS and FQNEAQ. V lost 3 bases to trimming and J lost 6 bases, with 3 bases between them. The CDR3 consists of 12 residues. CDR3 DNA sequence: TGTGCCAGCAGCTTTGTTAATTCACCCCTCCACTTT. Its protein is CASSFVNSPLHF.